This TCR beta chain comes out of a study of response to subunit inactivated influenza vaccine. Study outcomes and limitations: The authors offered the suggestion that each seasonal influenza vaccination recruits few new T cells.

TCRdb used MiXCR to reprocess the RT-PCR reads, holding one entry per CDR3 protein. This sample carries 700,000 to 800,000 distinct CDR3 sequences, roughly 20% of them seen once, and the ten largest clones take 11%. Regarding this clonotype: What it recognizes is unknown.

Between the trimmed V and J ends, which lost 4 bases and 1 base, there was a span of 13 bases. Germline V gene sequence: CDR1 MNHEY, CDR2 SVGAGI. The CDR3 contains 15 residues. The chain couples TRBV6-5 to TRBJ1-1; D is undetermined. The source is a man aged 50-60 years who received an inactivated influenza vaccine. Sequencing used PBMCs from blood, obtained 5 to 6 days after vaccination. The CDR3, as DNA: TGTGCCAGCAGTTTTGGTCTAGGAAGGAACACTGAAGCTTTCTTT. It translates to CASSFGLGRNTEAFF.